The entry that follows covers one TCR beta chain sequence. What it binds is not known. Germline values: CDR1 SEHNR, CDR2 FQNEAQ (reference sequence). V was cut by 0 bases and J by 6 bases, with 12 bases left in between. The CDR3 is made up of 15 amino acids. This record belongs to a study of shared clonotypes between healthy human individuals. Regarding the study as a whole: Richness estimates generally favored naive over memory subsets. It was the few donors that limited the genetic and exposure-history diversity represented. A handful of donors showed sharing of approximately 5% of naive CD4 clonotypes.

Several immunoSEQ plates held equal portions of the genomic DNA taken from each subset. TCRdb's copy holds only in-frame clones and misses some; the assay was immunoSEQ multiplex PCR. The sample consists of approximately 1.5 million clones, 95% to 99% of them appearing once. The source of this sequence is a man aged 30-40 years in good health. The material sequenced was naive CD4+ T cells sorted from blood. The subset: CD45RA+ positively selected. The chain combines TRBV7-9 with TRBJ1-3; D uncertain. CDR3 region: CASSLAGSSENTIYF. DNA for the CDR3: TGTGCCAGCAGCTTAGCGGGGAGTAGCGAAAACACCATATATTTT.